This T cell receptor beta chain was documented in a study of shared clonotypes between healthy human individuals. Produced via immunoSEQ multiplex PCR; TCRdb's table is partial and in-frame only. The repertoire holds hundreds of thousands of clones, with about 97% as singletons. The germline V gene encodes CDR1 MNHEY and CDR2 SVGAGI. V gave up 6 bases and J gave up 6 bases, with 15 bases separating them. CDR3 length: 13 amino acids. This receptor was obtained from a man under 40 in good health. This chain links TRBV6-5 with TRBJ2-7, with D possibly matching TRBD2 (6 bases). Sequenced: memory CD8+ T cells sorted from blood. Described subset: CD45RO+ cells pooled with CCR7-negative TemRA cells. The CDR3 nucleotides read TGTGCCAGCAGACAACTTGTGGGAGGCGAGCAGTACTTC. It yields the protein CASRQLVGGEQYF.